A single sample gave rise to the 8 T cell receptor beta chains below, sequenced in a study of beta chain features in type 1 diabetes. The investigators reverse transcribed all of the isolated RNA, so they sequenced expressed TCRB transcripts. Generated by immunoSEQ multiplex PCR, the TCRdb table keeps only in-frame clones and is missing some. The sample lists about 930,000 clones, about 17% occurring once. The sequenced sample was naive CD4+ T cells from blood. The receptor set was obtained from a woman aged 18 to 35 in good health.

This clone was seen a handful of times. The V gene is TRBV4-2, the J gene TRBJ2-4; D is unclear. Germline CDR1 reads LGHNA; CDR2 reads YNFKEQ. The CDR3 contains 17 residues. V lost 0 bases and J lost 3, with 15 bases in between. CDR3 sequence: CASSQDRASTVKNIQYF. CDR3 nucleotides: TGTGCCAGCAGCCAAGATAGGGCTAGTACTGTCAAAAACATTCAGTACTTC.

This clone was counted a few times. This sequence joins TRBV6-6 and TRBJ2-7; D possibly corresponds to TRBD2 (5 bases). Germline assignment: CDR1 MNHNY and CDR2 SVGAGI (reference sequence). V lost 7 bases and J lost 5, with 18 bases in between. This CDR3 is built from 14 residues. The CDR3 is CASKNGVDLDEQYF. The DNA of the CDR3 is TGTGCCAGCAAAAACGGGGTGGATCTGGACGAGCAGTACTTC.

This clone was recorded once. The genes are TRBV7-2 and TRBJ1-5; 7 bases fit TRBD1. The trim removed 5 bases at V and 15 bases at J, leaving 10 bases unmatched. This CDR3 is built from 12 residues. Germline V gene lookup returns CDR1 SGHTA and CDR2 FQGNSA. The CDR3 DNA is TGTGCCAGCAGCAGCCTTGGGGAGGGGGCGCATTTT. It encodes CASSSLGEGAHF.

This clone was seen a handful of times. The rearrangement uses TRBV21-1 and TRBJ2-4; the D segment call TRBD1 is taken from the table without a DNA check. TRBV21-1 is reported as a pseudogene. The CDR3 is made up of 18 amino acids. The CDR3: CASSKADSPQMAKNIQYF. The CDR3 DNA reads TGTGCCAGCAGCAAAGCCGACAGCCCCCAAATGGCCAAAAACATTCAGTACTTC.

The CDR3: CASSLRSASYEQYF. CDR3 nucleotide sequence: TGCGCCAGCAGCTTGAGGTCAGCTTCCTACGAGCAGTACTTC. This sequence joins TRBV5-1 and TRBJ2-7; the D is unclear. Germline-derived CDR1 and CDR2 are SGHRS and YFSETQ. The CDR3 runs 14 residues. Trimming took off 1 base at V and 1 base at J, with 9 bases between the two ends.

The chain is built from TRBV19 and TRBJ2-1; 8 nucleotides line up with TRBD1. Germline assignment: CDR1 LNHDA and CDR2 SQIVND (reference sequence). The CDR3 is 14 residues long. V was pared by 7 bases and J by 7 bases, with 9 bases of the junction left unmatched. The CDR3 loop is CASTASYRGNEQFF. CDR3 in DNA: TGTGCCAGTACCGCATCGTACAGGGGGAATGAGCAGTTCTTC.

This clone was seen a few times. The gene calls are TRBV19 and TRBJ1-5, with a possible D match to TRBD1 (6 bases). In germline, CDR1 is LNHDA, CDR2 SQIVND (reference sequence). This CDR3 comprises 17 residues. Trimming shortened V by 4 bases and J by 0 bases, and 16 bases separated the two germline ends. The CDR3 region is CASSNREGIFSNQPQHF. CDR3 coding DNA: TGTGCCAGTAGTAACAGGGAAGGGATTTTTAGCAATCAGCCCCAGCATTTT.

This clone was counted between two and nine times. The CDR3 loop is CASSSPGLAVNEQFF. The CDR3 DNA reads as TGTGCCAGCAGCTCTCCGGGACTAGCCGTCAATGAGCAGTTCTTC. The chain recombines TRBV5-4 with TRBJ2-1; 9 bases fit TRBD2. After removal of 3 bases from V and 6 bases from J, the junction contained 7 bases not matched to a gene. The CDR3 totals 15 residues. Germline V gene sequence: CDR1 SGHNT, CDR2 YYREEE (reference sequence). The complete variable domain, with remaining parts taken from reference TRBV5-4 and TRBJ2-1, reads ETGVTQSPTHLIKTRGQQVTLRCSSQSGHNTVSWYQQALGQGPQFIFQYYREEENGRGNFPPRFSGLQFPNYSSELNVNALELDDSALYLCASSSPGLAVNEQFFGPGTRLTVL.